This is a list of T cell receptor beta chains from one sample in a study of blood T cell repertoires in COVID-19. Clones were sequenced by immunoSEQ multiplex PCR, and TCRdb holds only the in-frame ones, with some missing. The repertoire holds some 420,000 clones, 80% to 90% seen once, with more than 0.95% in the top ten. The sequencing sample was made of PBMCs or T cells enriched from blood (not recorded which). Every receptor here comes from a man aged 25 to 40 who had recovered from COVID-19. CDR3s include the opening cysteine and the closing phenylalanine or tryptophan. The order of the fields is D gene, CDR3 length, clone size, J gene, V gene, CDR3 protein, CDR3 DNA. The D gene is left open where the match is weak. Rows may omit the clone size; those that give it use once, few, many or a size class.

d_call: .
cdr3_length: 13
clone_size: .
j_call: TRBJ1-4
v_call: TRBV28
cdr3_aa: CASSGGGEEKLFF
cdr3_nt: TGTGCCAGCAGTGGGGGGGGTGAAGAAAAACTGTTTTTT

d_call: .
cdr3_length: 18
clone_size: .
j_call: TRBJ2-4
v_call: TRBV28
cdr3_aa: CASSSRAGHSLAKNIQYF
cdr3_nt: TGTGCCAGCAGTTCACGTGCTGGACACTCACTAGCCAAAAACATTCAGTACTTC

d_call: .
cdr3_length: 15
clone_size: once
j_call: TRBJ2-3
v_call: TRBV5-5
cdr3_aa: CASSLSGQNTDTQYF
cdr3_nt: TGTGCCAGCAGCCTAAGCGGGCAAAACACAGATACGCAGTATTTT

d_call: TRBD2
cdr3_length: 14
clone_size: .
j_call: TRBJ2-7
v_call: TRBV2
cdr3_aa: CASKVGASGSEQYF
cdr3_nt: TGTGCCAGCAAGGTCGGGGCTAGCGGGAGCGAACAGTACTTC

d_call: TRBD2
cdr3_length: 14
clone_size: .
j_call: TRBJ2-2
v_call: TRBV28
cdr3_aa: CASSSSGNTGELFF
cdr3_nt: TGTGCCAGCAGTTCTAGCGGGAACACCGGGGAGCTGTTTTTT

d_call: .
cdr3_length: 15
clone_size: .
j_call: TRBJ2-2
v_call: TRBV28
cdr3_aa: CASSLISRDTGELFF
cdr3_nt: TGTGCCAGCAGTTTAATCTCTCGGGACACCGGGGAGCTGTTTTTT

d_call: TRBD2
cdr3_length: 15
clone_size: .
j_call: TRBJ2-1
v_call: TRBV9
cdr3_aa: CASSSPSGSGDEQFF
cdr3_nt: TGTGCCAGCAGTTCGCCTAGCGGGAGTGGGGATGAGCAGTTCTTC

d_call: .
cdr3_length: 14
clone_size: .
j_call: TRBJ1-2
v_call: TRBV6-5
cdr3_aa: CASRPRQSGYGYTF
cdr3_nt: TGTGCCAGCAGACCACGGCAGTCGGGTTATGGCTACACCTTC

d_call: .
cdr3_length: 14
clone_size: .
j_call: TRBJ2-7
v_call: TRBV27
cdr3_aa: CASSSLAGLWEQYF
cdr3_nt: TGTGCCAGCAGTAGCTTGGCAGGACTGTGGGAGCAGTACTTC

d_call: .
cdr3_length: 12
clone_size: .
j_call: TRBJ1-6
v_call: TRBV12-3/TRBV12-4
cdr3_aa: CASTAGSSSLHF
cdr3_nt: TGTGCCAGCACTGCAGGCTCGTCGTCCCTCCACTTT

d_call: TRBD1
cdr3_length: 14
clone_size: once
j_call: TRBJ2-5
v_call: TRBV5-1
cdr3_aa: CASSFKGGEETQYF
cdr3_nt: TGCGCCAGCAGCTTTAAAGGGGGCGAAGAGACCCAGTACTTC

d_call: TRBD2
cdr3_length: 17
clone_size: .
j_call: TRBJ2-3
v_call: TRBV14
cdr3_aa: CASSPQLAGPSTDTQYF
cdr3_nt: TGTGCCAGCAGCCCCCAACTAGCGGGGCCTAGCACAGATACGCAGTATTTT

d_call: TRBD1
cdr3_length: 18
clone_size: .
j_call: TRBJ2-5
v_call: TRBV24-1
cdr3_aa: CATSGGVDRGTTWETQYF
cdr3_nt: TGTGCCACCAGTGGTGGTGTAGACAGGGGGACTACATGGGAGACCCAGTACTTC

d_call: TRBD2
cdr3_length: 15
clone_size: .
j_call: TRBJ2-1
v_call: TRBV18
cdr3_aa: CASSPGLAGDNEQFF
cdr3_nt: TGTGCCAGCTCCCCGGGACTAGCGGGAGACAATGAGCAGTTCTTC

d_call: TRBD1
cdr3_length: 12
clone_size: .
j_call: TRBJ2-1
v_call: TRBV2
cdr3_aa: CASRLTGVRQFF
cdr3_nt: TGTGCCAGCAGGCTCACAGGGGTAAGGCAGTTCTTC

d_call: .
cdr3_length: 12
clone_size: .
j_call: TRBJ2-2
v_call: TRBV6-5
cdr3_aa: CASRTSAGELFF
cdr3_nt: TGTGCCAGCAGAACGAGCGCCGGGGAGCTGTTTTTT

d_call: TRBD1
cdr3_length: 14
clone_size: once
j_call: TRBJ2-7
v_call: TRBV2
cdr3_aa: CASSTGVGSYEQYF
cdr3_nt: TGTGCCAGCAGTACAGGGGTGGGATCCTACGAGCAGTACTTC

d_call: .
cdr3_length: 14
clone_size: .
j_call: TRBJ1-6
v_call: TRBV15
cdr3_aa: CATSRERRISPLHF
cdr3_nt: TGTGCCACCAGCAGAGAACGGAGGATCTCACCCCTCCACTTT

d_call: TRBD1
cdr3_length: 12
clone_size: .
j_call: TRBJ2-7
v_call: TRBV30
cdr3_aa: CAWSWDRYEQYF
cdr3_nt: TGTGCCTGGAGTTGGGACAGGTACGAGCAGTACTTC

d_call: TRBD2
cdr3_length: 13
clone_size: .
j_call: TRBJ2-7
v_call: TRBV4-2
cdr3_aa: CASSQVGEGEQYF
cdr3_nt: TGTGCCAGCAGCCAAGTAGGGGAGGGAGAGCAGTACTTC

d_call: .
cdr3_length: 17
clone_size: .
j_call: TRBJ2-3
v_call: TRBV13
cdr3_aa: CASSLLLAGTSTDTQYF
cdr3_nt: TGTGCCAGCAGCCTCCTACTGGCGGGGACTAGCACAGATACGCAGTATTTT

d_call: TRBD2
cdr3_length: 15
clone_size: .
j_call: TRBJ2-7
v_call: TRBV27
cdr3_aa: CASSKIAGAPHEQYF
cdr3_nt: TGTGCCAGCAGTAAAATAGCGGGAGCGCCTCACGAGCAGTACTTC

d_call: TRBD2
cdr3_length: 17
clone_size: .
j_call: TRBJ2-3
v_call: TRBV4-2
cdr3_aa: CASSQDLERGATDTQYF
cdr3_nt: TGTGCCAGCAGCCAAGATCTAGAGCGGGGGGCCACAGATACGCAGTATTTT

d_call: TRBD2
cdr3_length: 15
clone_size: .
j_call: TRBJ2-1
v_call: TRBV5-3
cdr3_aa: CARSRSSGSDNEQFF
cdr3_nt: TGTGCCAGAAGCAGGTCTAGCGGGAGCGACAATGAGCAGTTCTTC

d_call: .
cdr3_length: 16
clone_size: .
j_call: TRBJ1-5
v_call: TRBV28
cdr3_aa: CASRNPGTEGDQPQHF
cdr3_nt: TGTGCCAGCAGGAACCCAGGGACGGAGGGCGATCAGCCCCAGCATTTT

d_call: TRBD1
cdr3_length: 16
clone_size: .
j_call: TRBJ1-5
v_call: TRBV3-1/TRBV3-2
cdr3_aa: CASSQGDRGFGQPQHF
cdr3_nt: TGTGCCAGCAGCCAAGGAGACAGGGGGTTCGGGCAGCCCCAGCATTTT

d_call: .
cdr3_length: 14
clone_size: .
j_call: TRBJ2-1
v_call: TRBV7-2
cdr3_aa: CASSLTGSGNEQFF
cdr3_nt: TGTGCCAGCAGCTTAACTGGATCAGGCAATGAGCAGTTCTTC

d_call: .
cdr3_length: 13
clone_size: .
j_call: TRBJ2-7
v_call: TRBV24-1
cdr3_aa: CATSGGDSYEQYF
cdr3_nt: TGTGCCACCAGTGGGGGGGACTCCTACGAGCAGTACTTC

d_call: .
cdr3_length: 14
clone_size: .
j_call: TRBJ1-2
v_call: TRBV18
cdr3_aa: CASSPRAGGEGYTF
cdr3_nt: TGTGCCAGCTCACCACGGGCCGGGGGTGAGGGCTACACCTTC

d_call: TRBD2
cdr3_length: 17
clone_size: .
j_call: TRBJ2-1
v_call: TRBV10-1
cdr3_aa: CASSEGVAGASYNEQFF
cdr3_nt: TGCGCCAGCAGTGAGGGGGTAGCGGGGGCCTCCTACAATGAGCAGTTCTTC

d_call: TRBD1
cdr3_length: 13
clone_size: .
j_call: TRBJ1-2
v_call: TRBV18
cdr3_aa: CASSPSGGLGYTF
cdr3_nt: TGTGCCAGCTCACCGTCAGGGGGTCTCGGCTACACCTTC

d_call: .
cdr3_length: 16
clone_size: .
j_call: TRBJ2-3
v_call: TRBV9
cdr3_aa: CASSVDGSAHTDTQYF
cdr3_nt: TGTGCCAGCAGCGTAGACGGGAGTGCCCACACAGATACGCAGTATTTT

d_call: .
cdr3_length: 15
clone_size: .
j_call: TRBJ1-4
v_call: TRBV19
cdr3_aa: CASSIGRQTNEKLFF
cdr3_nt: TGTGCCAGTAGTATAGGGCGGCAAACTAATGAAAAACTGTTTTTT

d_call: TRBD2
cdr3_length: 14
clone_size: .
j_call: TRBJ2-1
v_call: TRBV18
cdr3_aa: CASSLTLAGDEQFF
cdr3_nt: TGTGCCAGCTCTCTCACCCTAGCGGGAGATGAGCAGTTCTTC

d_call: .
cdr3_length: 13
clone_size: .
j_call: TRBJ2-3
v_call: TRBV30
cdr3_aa: CAWKGGSTDTQYF
cdr3_nt: TGTGCCTGGAAGGGCGGGAGCACAGATACGCAGTATTTT

d_call: TRBD1
cdr3_length: 16
clone_size: .
j_call: TRBJ1-2
v_call: TRBV5-4
cdr3_aa: CASSQGQAEGIYGYTF
cdr3_nt: TGTGCCAGCAGCCAGGGACAGGCCGAAGGCATCTATGGCTACACCTTC

d_call: TRBD1
cdr3_length: 18
clone_size: .
j_call: TRBJ1-1
v_call: TRBV5-1
cdr3_aa: CASSLSSGTGNKNTEAFF
cdr3_nt: TGCGCCAGCAGCTTGTCCTCCGGGACAGGGAATAAAAACACTGAAGCTTTCTTT

d_call: .
cdr3_length: 14
clone_size: .
j_call: TRBJ1-1
v_call: TRBV5-6
cdr3_aa: CASSWGDWDTEAFF
cdr3_nt: TGTGCCAGCAGCTGGGGGGACTGGGACACTGAAGCTTTCTTT

d_call: .
cdr3_length: 11
clone_size: .
j_call: TRBJ1-1
v_call: TRBV20-1
cdr3_aa: CSASRSTEAFF
cdr3_nt: TGCAGTGCTAGCCGGTCGACTGAAGCTTTCTTT

d_call: TRBD1
cdr3_length: 13
clone_size: .
j_call: TRBJ1-2
v_call: TRBV24-1
cdr3_aa: CATSDGTVYGYTF
cdr3_nt: TGTGCCACCAGTGATGGGACAGTCTATGGCTACACCTTC

d_call: .
cdr3_length: 12
clone_size: .
j_call: TRBJ2-3
v_call: TRBV3-1/TRBV3-2
cdr3_aa: CASSLSGDTQYF
cdr3_nt: TGTGCCAGCAGTCTGAGCGGTGATACGCAGTATTTT

d_call: .
cdr3_length: 17
clone_size: .
j_call: TRBJ2-3
v_call: TRBV9
cdr3_aa: CASSAGGGPRSTDTQYF
cdr3_nt: TGTGCCAGCAGCGCCGGGGGTGGCCCTAGAAGCACAGATACGCAGTATTTT

d_call: .
cdr3_length: 13
clone_size: .
j_call: TRBJ1-3
v_call: TRBV28
cdr3_aa: CASGGAAGNTIYF
cdr3_nt: TGTGCCAGCGGAGGGGCGGCTGGAAACACCATATATTTT

d_call: .
cdr3_length: 13
clone_size: .
j_call: TRBJ1-2
v_call: TRBV3-1/TRBV3-2
cdr3_aa: CASSQGGQYGYTF
cdr3_nt: TGTGCCAGCAGCCAAGGAGGACAGTATGGCTACACCTTC

d_call: .
cdr3_length: 13
clone_size: once
j_call: TRBJ1-2
v_call: TRBV12-3/TRBV12-4
cdr3_aa: CASSLGLNYGYTF
cdr3_nt: TGTGCCAGCAGTTTAGGGCTTAACTATGGCTACACCTTC

d_call: .
cdr3_length: 12
clone_size: .
j_call: TRBJ2-2
v_call: TRBV12-3/TRBV12-4
cdr3_aa: CASSYGAGELFF
cdr3_nt: TGTGCCAGCAGTTACGGGGCCGGGGAGCTGTTTTTT

d_call: TRBD2
cdr3_length: 18
clone_size: .
j_call: TRBJ2-7
v_call: TRBV19
cdr3_aa: CASSRDVGAGPSSYEQYF
cdr3_nt: TGTGCCAGTAGTAGGGATGTTGGAGCGGGACCGAGCTCCTACGAGCAGTACTTC

d_call: .
cdr3_length: 13
clone_size: once
j_call: TRBJ2-7
v_call: TRBV5-1
cdr3_aa: CASRTDSPYEQYF
cdr3_nt: TGCGCCAGCAGAACCGACAGTCCCTACGAGCAGTACTTC

d_call: TRBD1
cdr3_length: 17
clone_size: .
j_call: TRBJ1-5
v_call: TRBV18
cdr3_aa: CASSPATGTGTNQPQHF
cdr3_nt: TGTGCCAGCTCACCGGCGACCGGGACAGGGACTAATCAGCCCCAGCATTTT

d_call: .
cdr3_length: 14
clone_size: .
j_call: TRBJ1-2
v_call: TRBV5-1
cdr3_aa: CASSLEGEGFGYTF
cdr3_nt: TGCGCCAGCAGCTTGGAGGGAGAGGGATTTGGCTACACCTTC

d_call: .
cdr3_length: 11
clone_size: .
j_call: TRBJ2-5
v_call: TRBV28
cdr3_aa: CATTGRETQYF
cdr3_nt: TGTGCCACGACAGGACGAGAGACCCAGTACTTC

d_call: .
cdr3_length: 12
clone_size: .
j_call: TRBJ2-7
v_call: TRBV28
cdr3_aa: CASSLSGFEQYF
cdr3_nt: TGTGCCAGCAGTTTATCAGGGTTCGAGCAGTACTTC

d_call: TRBD2
cdr3_length: 15
clone_size: once
j_call: TRBJ2-7
v_call: TRBV27
cdr3_aa: CASSLELAGGREQYF
cdr3_nt: TGTGCCAGCAGTTTAGAGCTAGCGGGAGGTCGTGAGCAGTACTTC

d_call: .
cdr3_length: 14
clone_size: .
j_call: TRBJ1-2
v_call: TRBV6-6
cdr3_aa: CASSDLGASGGYTF
cdr3_nt: TGTGCCAGCAGCGACCTAGGGGCCTCGGGTGGCTACACCTTC

d_call: .
cdr3_length: 16
clone_size: .
j_call: TRBJ2-2
v_call: TRBV19
cdr3_aa: CASSPPGVTGGGELFF
cdr3_nt: TGTGCCAGTAGTCCCCCCGGCGTGACCGGGGGCGGGGAGCTGTTTTTT

d_call: .
cdr3_length: 14
clone_size: .
j_call: TRBJ2-7
v_call: TRBV5-1
cdr3_aa: CASSSGLRTYEQYF
cdr3_nt: TGCGCCAGCAGCTCCGGACTGCGGACCTACGAGCAGTACTTC

d_call: .
cdr3_length: 14
clone_size: once
j_call: TRBJ1-1
v_call: TRBV19
cdr3_aa: CASSKRGINTEAFF
cdr3_nt: TGTGCCAGTAGTAAGCGGGGAATAAACACTGAAGCTTTCTTT